This passage covers 11 T cell receptor beta chains from one sample sequenced in a study of blood T cell repertoires in COVID-19. The protocol was immunoSEQ multiplex PCR, while the TCRdb copy is restricted to in-frame clones and leaves out a portion. The table records approximately 110,000 clones, roughly 82% of them present only once. The sequenced sample was peripheral blood. The receptors were gathered from a woman between 40 and 55 years old with acute or convalescent COVID-19.

The rearrangement joins TRBV13 to TRBJ2-7; possible D gene TRBD2, 6 bases. Trimming took off 5 bases at V and 4 bases at J, with 15 bases between the two ends. The CDR3 has 14 residues. Germline V lookup: CDR1 PRHDT, CDR2 FYEKMQ (reference sequence). The CDR3 DNA reads TGTGCCAGCAGCGCGGGACCAAACGGATACGAGCAGTACTTC. Amino acids: CASSAGPNGYEQYF.

The chain joins TRBV7-9 to TRBJ1-1; D may be TRBD1 (5 bases). The CDR3 extends over 15 amino acids. Germline CDR1 SEHNR, CDR2 FQNEAQ (reference sequence). Trimming left V 1 base short and J 5 bases short, with 14 bases between. CDR3 protein: CASSLETGGGTEAFF. In DNA, the CDR3 is TGTGCCAGCAGCTTAGAGACGGGGGGAGGGACTGAAGCTTTCTTT. Full variable domain (outside the CDR3, taken from reference TRBV7-9 and TRBJ1-1): DTGVSQNPRHKITKRGQNVTFRCDPISEHNRLYWYRQTLGQGPEFLTYFQNEAQLEKSRLLSDRFSAERPKGSFSTLEIQRTEQGDSAMYLCASSLETGGGTEAFFGQGTRLTVV.

This chain uses TRBV9 with TRBJ2-1; 10 positions agree with TRBD1. CDR3 size: 16 residues. Looked up from germline, CDR1 is SGDLS and CDR2 is YYNGEE. V dropped 4 bases and J dropped 4; count of bases not matched to a gene: 8. CDR3 coding DNA: TGTGCCAGCAGCAGACCCGGGACAGGGGTGTACAATGAGCAGTTCTTC. Protein: CASSRPGTGVYNEQFF.

The rearrangement links TRBV10-3 to TRBJ2-7, with D unresolved. The CDR3 spans 11 residues. Germline V gene sequence: CDR1 ENHRY, CDR2 SYGVKD. Trimming removed 4 bases at V and 7 bases at J, with 8 bases between. CDR3 nucleotides: TGTGCCATCAGTGCGACGACAGAGCAGTACTTC. Encoded protein: CAISATTEQYF.

This chain joins TRBV19 and TRBJ1-2, with 7 bases identical to TRBD1. Germline lookup yields CDR1 LNHDA and CDR2 SQIVND (reference sequence). The V and J ends lost 5 bases and 3 bases, in that order; junction bases with no gene match: 0. This CDR3 region has 12 residues. The CDR3 spells CASSGQDYGYTF. CDR3 sequence (DNA): TGTGCCAGTAGTGGACAGGACTATGGCTACACCTTC.

This clone was picked up a small number of times. This chain uses TRBV20-1 with TRBJ1-4; TRBD1 matches at 8 bases. Germline V CDR1 and CDR2: DFQATT, SNEGSKA (reference sequence). The CDR3 loop spans 13 amino acids. V lost 3 bases, J lost 6 bases, and 3 bases stayed unmatched. The CDR3 loop reads CSASRQGYEKLFF. For the CDR3, the DNA is TGCAGTGCTAGTAGACAGGGGTATGAAAAACTGTTTTTT.

This clone was seen a handful of times. The genes are TRBV6-5 and TRBJ1-1, with D tentatively TRBD1 (5 bases). The CDR3 consists of 11 residues. Germline V gene sequence: CDR1 MNHEY, CDR2 SVGAGI. The V end was cut by 6 bases, the J end by 6 bases, with 8 bases between. This CDR3 is CASRRTPEAFF. DNA of the CDR3: TGTGCCAGCAGACGGACACCTGAAGCTTTCTTT.

Note on this clone: The identical CDR3 is also encoded by other nucleotide sequences in the sample. V gene TRBV5-1 combines with J gene TRBJ1-2; TRBD1 matches 7 bases. V was pared by 0 bases and J by 4 bases, with 3 bases of the junction left unmatched. The CDR3 runs to 14 residues. CDR1 and CDR2 from the germline V gene are SGHRS and YFSETQ. The CDR3 DNA reads as TGCGCCAGCAGCTTGGCGGAGGGGGCCTATGGCTACACCTTC. Translating it yields CASSLAEGAYGYTF.

In this sample, this clone turned up many times. The genes are TRBV6-5 and TRBJ1-1; weak D call: TRBD1 (5 bases). The germline gives CDR1 MNHEY, CDR2 SVGAGI. Trimming took off 6 bases at V and 8 bases at J, with 10 bases between the two ends. This CDR3 comprises 11 residues. The DNA for the CDR3 is TGTGCCAGCAGCCGTCGGGGGGAAGCTTTCTTT. It translates to CASSRRGEAFF.

The chain carries TRBV2 and TRBJ1-5; 11 nucleotides match TRBD1. Trimming took 6 bases from V and 2 from J; bases not matched to a gene: 9. In germline, CDR1 is SNHLY, CDR2 FYNNEI. The CDR3 is 17 residues long. The CDR3 spells CASRSDRGRGGNQPQHF. The CDR3 bases are TGTGCCAGCAGATCGGACAGGGGGCGAGGCGGCAATCAGCCCCAGCATTTT.

This chain uses TRBV5-1 with TRBJ1-6; D remains ambiguous. The CDR3 totals 15 residues. V was clipped by 4 bases and J by 8 bases, with 16 bases between them. Per germline, CDR1 SGHRS and CDR2 YFSETQ. CDR3 in DNA: TGCGCCAGCAGCCCGGCGAGGGTTGGGGATTCACCCCTCCACTTT. It codes for CASSPARVGDSPLHF.